One and the same sample provided the 23 T cell receptor beta chains below, sequenced in a study of blood T cell repertoires in COVID-19. Sequenced by immunoSEQ multiplex PCR; TCRdb stores in-frame clones only, minus some. The table lists about 39,000 clones, approximately 78% of them singletons, with around 42% in the top ten. The sequenced sample consisted of peripheral blood. These receptors were taken from a human donor in a cohort sampled during active or convalescent COVID-19. The donor label of this sample is uncertain.

This clone was detected only once. J is TRBJ2-7 and V is TRBV19; D call uncertain. The CDR3 is made up of 13 amino acids. Deletions cut 3 bases from V and 1 base from J, with 7 bases between. CDR1 is LNHDA, CDR2 SQIVND, per germline (reference sequence). CDR3 amino acids: CASSMTGSYEQYF. DNA for the CDR3: TGTGCCAGTAGTATGACTGGGTCCTACGAGCAGTACTTC.

The chain couples TRBV6-6 to TRBJ2-4, with 10 bases identical to TRBD1. V shed 4 bases and J 8 bases; nucleotides not matched to a gene: 2. The CDR3 sequence is 13 residues long. In germline, CDR1 is MNHNY, CDR2 SVGAGI (reference sequence). CDR3 sequence: CASSWTGGHIQYF. Here the CDR3 DNA reads TGTGCCAGCAGTTGGACAGGGGGGCACATTCAGTACTTC.

The chain is built from TRBV7-9 and TRBJ2-7, with TRBD1 as a possible D gene (6 bases). This CDR3 comprises 14 residues. Germline-derived CDR1 and CDR2 are SEHNR and FQNEAQ (reference sequence). Trimming pared 6 bases from V and 2 bases from J, leaving 14 bases between. The CDR3 sequence: CASSDNRAPYEQYF. In DNA form, the CDR3 reads TGTGCCAGCAGTGATAACAGGGCGCCCTACGAGCAGTACTTC.

In nucleotides, the CDR3 is TGTGCCAGCAGCTTAATCGGACAGGGCAGAACTGAAGCTTTCTTT. Residues: CASSLIGQGRTEAFF. This chain joins TRBV7-2 and TRBJ1-1; 8 bases match TRBD1. The germline V gene encodes CDR1 SGHTA and CDR2 FQGNSA. This CDR3 has 15 amino acids. The ends lost 2 bases at V and 5 bases at J; junction bases unmatched: 7.

The V call is TRBV29-1, the J call TRBJ1-1, with 7 bases that match TRBD1. The length of the CDR3 is 12 residues. The V gene end was trimmed by 7 bases and the J gene end by 1 base; junction bases not matched to a gene: 3. The germline gives CDR1 SQVTM, CDR2 ANQGSEA. The CDR3 DNA reads as TGCAGCGGTTGGACAGGGAACACTGAAGCTTTCTTT. Translation gives CSGWTGNTEAFF.

This clone has a handful of counts. The chain carries TRBV27 and TRBJ1-6; TRBD1 aligns across 7 bases. The CDR3 has 14 amino acids. CDR1 is MNHEY, CDR2 SMNVEV, per germline (reference sequence). V trimming: 5 bases; J trimming: 13 bases; junction bases outside the gene matches: 11. DNA of the CDR3: TGTGCCAGCAGTCGACAGGGCCTAGAATTCCCCCTCCACTTT. Translation: CASSRQGLEFPLHF.

The chain links TRBV4-3 to TRBJ1-6; 8 positions match TRBD1. The CDR3 loop spans 17 amino acids. Trimming removed 3 bases from V and 8 bases from J; junction bases left unmatched: 12. Germline CDR1 reads LGHNA; CDR2 reads YSLEER. The CDR3 sequence is CASSQGIRQGRYSPLHF. CDR3 in DNA: TGCGCCAGCAGCCAGGGAATCCGACAGGGGAGGTATTCACCCCTCCACTTT.

The chain links TRBV11-2 to TRBJ2-3, with 8 bases that match TRBD2. Germline V gene lookup returns CDR1 SGHAT and CDR2 FQNNGV. The junction had 11 bases not matched to a gene; V was cut back by 1 base and J by 2 bases. This CDR3 spans 18 amino acids. CDR3 region: CASSLAGTIAGITDTQYF. CDR3 nucleotide sequence: TGTGCCAGCAGCTTAGCCGGAACAATAGCGGGGATCACAGATACGCAGTATTTT.

The chain combines TRBV6-5 with TRBJ1-2, with a possible D match to TRBD1 (6 bases). The CDR3 sequence is 15 residues long. Germline CDR1 and CDR2: MNHEY and SVGAGI. V shed 2 bases and J shed 7 bases, with 17 bases lying between them. The CDR3 nucleotides read TGTGCCAGCAGTTACGGCGCAGGTGCCAGGGGTGGCTACACCTTC. Translation gives CASSYGAGARGGYTF.

The chain carries TRBV7-9 and TRBJ1-1, with 7 bases that match TRBD1. V lost 5 bases to trimming and J lost 5 bases; unmatched junction nucleotides: 5. Germline CDR1 is SEHNR and CDR2 is FQNEAQ (reference sequence). The CDR3 consists of 13 residues. DNA of the CDR3: TGTGCCAGCAGCAGCCCCAGGGGGACTGAAGCTTTCTTT. Translation: CASSSPRGTEAFF. The variable domain in full, completed from reference TRBV7-9 and TRBJ1-1, reads DTGVSQNPRHKITKRGQNVTFRCDPISEHNRLYWYRQTLGQGPEFLTYFQNEAQLEKSRLLSDRFSAERPKGSFSTLEIQRTEQGDSAMYLCASSSPRGTEAFFGQGTRLTVV.

The CDR3: CASSFPPGANEAFF. The CDR3 DNA sequence: TGTGCCAGCAGCTTCCCCCCGGGAGCAAATGAAGCTTTCTTT. This chain links TRBV7-9 with TRBJ1-1; no clear D gene. Trimming removed 3 bases from V and 7 bases from J, with 15 bases in between. The CDR3 has 14 residues. Germline values: CDR1 SEHNR, CDR2 FQNEAQ (reference sequence).

The chain has TRBV3-1 (or the pseudogene TRBV3-2) and TRBJ1-2; TRBD1 matches 7 bases. Germline CDR1 and CDR2: LGHDT and YNNKEL (reference sequence). J gave up 3 bases and V 4 bases, and 5 bases lay outside the gene matches. This CDR3 spans 14 amino acids. This CDR3 reads CASSRDSPYYGYTF. For the CDR3, the DNA is TGTGCCAGCAGCCGGGACAGTCCATACTATGGCTACACCTTC.

The CDR3 nucleotides are TGTGCCAGTAGTATAGGGGGCCCCACCTACGAGCAGTACTTC. The encoded protein is CASSIGGPTYEQYF. The chain has TRBV19 and TRBJ2-7; D may be TRBD1 (5 bases). Germline-derived CDR1 and CDR2 are LNHDA and SQIVND (reference sequence). The CDR3 covers 14 residues. V was pared by 1 base and J by 2 bases, with 9 bases between.

The J gene is TRBJ2-2, the V gene TRBV15; D is possibly TRBD2 (5 bases). Germline CDR1 reads LNHNV; CDR2 reads YYDKDF (reference sequence). The V end lost 0 bases, the J end lost 5 bases, and 10 bases lay between the germline ends. The CDR3 sequence is 15 residues long. The CDR3 sequence is CATSRDVGVTGELFF. DNA of the CDR3: TGTGCCACCAGCAGAGATGTCGGGGTAACCGGGGAGCTGTTTTTT.

This clone has only a few counts. This chain joins TRBV15 and TRBJ1-2; 7 bases line up with TRBD1. The CDR3 loop spans 11 amino acids. Looked up from germline, CDR1 is LNHNV and CDR2 is YYDKDF (reference sequence). V lost 6 bases, J lost 6 bases, and 1 base stayed unmatched. The CDR3: CATRTGNGYTF. CDR3 DNA: TGTGCCACCAGGACAGGGAATGGCTACACCTTC. Variable domain in full (rest from reference TRBV15 and TRBJ1-2): DAMVIQNPRYQVTQFGKPVTLSCSQTLNHNVMYWYQQKSSQAPKLLFHYYDKDFNNEADTPDNFQSRRPNTSFCFLDIRSPGLGDTAMYLCATRTGNGYTFGSGTRLTVV.

The V gene is TRBV18, the J gene TRBJ1-1; D gene uncertain. The CDR3 is 15 residues long. V was shortened by 2 bases and J by 1 base, with 11 bases between the two germline ends. CDR1 is KGHSH and CDR2 is LQKENI in the germline V gene. The CDR3 protein is CASSPAGNRNTEAFF. The CDR3 bases are TGTGCCAGCTCACCAGCCGGGAACAGGAACACTGAAGCTTTCTTT.

The chain carries TRBV6-6 and TRBJ2-1, with a weak D call TRBD2 (6 bases). Germline assignment: CDR1 MNHNY and CDR2 SVGAGI (reference sequence). V was pared by 5 bases and J by 10 bases, with 12 bases between. CDR3 length equals 12 residues. The CDR3 is CASSQTSLEQFF. CDR3 coding DNA: TGTGCCAGCAGTCAGACTAGTCTGGAGCAGTTCTTC.

This clone was observed a few times. The chain couples TRBV19 to TRBJ1-3; possible D gene TRBD1, 5 bases. Germline-derived CDR1 and CDR2 are LNHDA and SQIVND (reference sequence). The CDR3 is made up of 14 amino acids. Trimming pared 3 bases from V and 2 bases from J, leaving 8 bases between. CDR3 nucleotides: TGTGCCAGTAGTATGTTAGGGGCTGGAAACACCATATATTTT. Translation: CASSMLGAGNTIYF.

The V and J genes are TRBV30 and TRBJ2-1; 7 positions agree with TRBD2. The CDR3 loop spans 15 amino acids. The V gene's germline CDR1 is GTSNPN and CDR2 SVGIG (reference sequence). V trimming: 3 bases; J trimming: 6 bases; junction bases outside the gene matches: 11. The DNA for the CDR3 is TGTGCCTGGAGCCCTACGGGACTACCATCCAATGAGCAGTTCTTC. It is translated as CAWSPTGLPSNEQFF.

The rearrangement links TRBV14 to TRBJ1-6; TRBD1 is a possible D gene (6 bases). V was shortened by 4 bases and J by 6 bases, with 10 bases between the two germline ends. The germline CDR1 and CDR2 sequences are SGHDN and FVKESK. The CDR3 length is 14 residues. The CDR3 DNA is TGTGCCAGCAGCCGGGACATCAGTAATTCACCCCTCCACTTT. Encoded protein: CASSRDISNSPLHF.

The rearrangement links TRBV24-1 to TRBJ1-1; D possibly corresponds to TRBD1 (5 bases). The germline V gene has CDR1 KGHDR and CDR2 SFDVKD. This CDR3 contains 13 residues. Deletions cut 4 bases from V and 6 bases from J, with 11 bases between. The CDR3 sequence is CATSEQPGAEAFF. CDR3 sequence (DNA): TGTGCCACCAGTGAGCAACCGGGGGCTGAAGCTTTCTTT.

The chain recombines TRBV6-1 with TRBJ1-3; no definite D call. The ends were cut back, 0 bases at V and 0 bases at J, with 12 bases in the middle. In germline, CDR1 is MNHNS, CDR2 SASEGT. The CDR3 contains 17 residues. This CDR3 reads CASSEAWRSDSGNTIYF. CDR3 DNA: TGTGCCAGCAGTGAAGCGTGGCGGAGTGACTCTGGAAACACCATATATTTT.

Notes on this clone: This CDR3 is also generated by other DNA sequences in the sample. The genes are TRBV9 and TRBJ2-7; 10 nucleotides match TRBD1. The CDR3 covers 13 residues. With V trimmed by 3 bases and J by 4 bases, 1 base remained unmatched. The germline gives CDR1 SGDLS, CDR2 YYNGEE. CDR3 coding DNA: TGTGCCAGCAGCGGACAGGGGGCGTACGAGCAGTACTTC. This translates into CASSGQGAYEQYF.